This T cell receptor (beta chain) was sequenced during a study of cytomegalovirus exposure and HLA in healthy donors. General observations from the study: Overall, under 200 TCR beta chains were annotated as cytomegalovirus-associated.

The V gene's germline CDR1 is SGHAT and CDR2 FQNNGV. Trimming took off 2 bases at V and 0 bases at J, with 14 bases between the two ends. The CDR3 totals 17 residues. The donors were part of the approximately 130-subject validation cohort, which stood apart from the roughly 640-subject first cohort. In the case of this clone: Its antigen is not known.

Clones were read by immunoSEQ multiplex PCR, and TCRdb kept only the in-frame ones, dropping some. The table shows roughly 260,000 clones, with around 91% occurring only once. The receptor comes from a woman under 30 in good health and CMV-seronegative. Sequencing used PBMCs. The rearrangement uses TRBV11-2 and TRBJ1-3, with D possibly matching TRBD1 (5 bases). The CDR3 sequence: CASSLLQGSSSGNTIYF. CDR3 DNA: TGTGCCAGCAGCTTACTCCAGGGCTCCAGCTCTGGAAACACCATATATTTT.